This T cell receptor (beta chain) appears in the sequencing data of a study of OX40 agonist ivuxolimab in advanced cancers. Study-level background: The study enrolled dose-escalation patients with hepatocellular carcinoma, melanoma, renal cell or head and neck cancer. Participants, 80% to 90% male, averaged approximately 56 years of age, ranging from about 20 to 79. Points from the study as a whole: Low normalized clonal expansion also occurred in some nonresponding patients. On average, CD8+ T cells showed a greater number of expanded clones than CD4+.

Concerning this clone: Its antigen remains unidentified.

Clones were read by immunoSEQ multiplex PCR, and TCRdb kept only the in-frame ones, dropping some. The table includes around 5,900 clones, approximately 77% detected once. The V end was cut by 2 bases, the J end by 0 bases, with 14 bases between. The germline V gene encodes CDR1 SGHTA and CDR2 FQGTGA. This CDR3 has 17 amino acids. The sequenced sample was CD4+ or CD8+ T cells sorted from blood, obtained in a trial of the OX40 agonist ivuxolimab. This TCR was sampled from an adult with an advanced solid tumor such as melanoma, head and neck, liver or kidney cancer. This chain links TRBV7-3 with TRBJ2-1; TRBD2 might be the D (7 bases). CDR3 DNA: TGTGCCAGCAGCTTACACGGGGAGGGGGACTCCTACAATGAGCAGTTCTTC. It is translated as CASSLHGEGDSYNEQFF.